One and the same sample provided the 4 T cell receptor beta chains below, sequenced in a study of identifying expanded T cells in peripheral blood. Clones were read by immunoSEQ multiplex PCR, and TCRdb kept only the in-frame ones, dropping some. The sample lists some 97,000 clones, about 87% seen once, with 5.5% in the top ten. Sample: blood. The source is a person aged 18 to 69 in good health.

The rearrangement joins TRBV19 to TRBJ1-2; 7 bases agree with TRBD1. V lost 5 bases, J lost 8 bases, and 11 bases stayed unmatched. The germline V gene encodes CDR1 LNHDA and CDR2 SQIVND (reference sequence). There are 14 residues in the CDR3. CDR3 bases: TGTGCCAGTAGTTCCCAGACAGGGTGGCAAGGCTACACCTTC. Its translation is CASSSQTGWQGYTF.

This chain joins TRBV5-1 and TRBJ2-1, with 7 bases matching TRBD1. The CDR3 has 16 residues. The germline gives CDR1 SGHRS, CDR2 YFSETQ. Losses at the gene ends were 0 bases for V and 6 bases for J; bases not matched to a gene: 9. The CDR3, as DNA: TGCGCCAGCAGCTTGGAGGGGGAACAGGGGCCCAATGAGCAGTTCTTC. Protein product: CASSLEGEQGPNEQFF.

The chain joins TRBV14 to TRBJ1-1; weak D call: TRBD1 (5 bases). CDR1 is SGHDN and CDR2 is FVKESK in the germline V gene. This CDR3 region has 13 residues. Trimming removed 6 bases from V and 1 base from J, with 9 bases in between. CDR3 in amino acids: CASSNGGNTEAFF. The CDR3 region has the DNA TGTGCCAGCAGTAACGGGGGGAACACTGAAGCTTTCTTT.

The chain recombines TRBV4-2 with TRBJ1-2; TRBD1 aligns across 7 bases. Losses at the gene ends were 0 bases for V and 4 bases for J; bases not matched to a gene: 5. Germline CDR1 is LGHNA and CDR2 is YNFKEQ. CDR3 length: 15 amino acids. CDR3 nucleotides: TGTGCCAGCAGCCAAGAAGGACAGGCTAGCTATGGCTACACCTTC. This gives the protein CASSQEGQASYGYTF.